These 27 T cell receptor beta chains came from one sample sequenced in a study of blood T cell repertoires in COVID-19. Only in-frame clones appear in the TCRdb table, and some are missing; sequencing was by immunoSEQ multiplex PCR. This table holds about 70,000 clones, around 88% found once. The material sequenced was peripheral blood. Every receptor here comes from a woman between 65 and 79 years old with acute or convalescent COVID-19.

This chain joins TRBV18 and TRBJ1-2; D unclear. V lost 4 bases and J 8 bases, leaving 23 bases between the germline ends. In germline, CDR1 is KGHSH, CDR2 LQKENI. This CDR3 region has 16 residues. CDR3 in DNA: TGTGCCAGCTCACTCCCCTTAACTGAGACCGCAGGCGGCTACACCTTC. Amino acids: CASSLPLTETAGGYTF. The full variable domain, with the rest looked up from reference TRBV18 and TRBJ1-2, is NAGVMQNPRHLVRRRGQEARLRCSPMKGHSHVYWYRQLPEEGLKFMVYLQKENIIDESGMPKERFSAEFPKEGPSILRIQQVVRGDSAAYFCASSLPLTETAGGYTFGSGTRLTVV.

The genes are TRBV7-3 and TRBJ2-2, with TRBD1 as a possible D gene (6 bases). The CDR3 runs to 15 residues. Trimming removed 1 base at V and 4 bases at J, with 10 bases between. Germline CDR1 reads SGHTA; CDR2 reads FQGTGA. The CDR3 nucleotides read TGTGCCAGCAGCTTAAACACAGGGAGCACCGGGGAGCTGTTTTTT. This codes for CASSLNTGSTGELFF.

This clone has a single count. V and J are TRBV6-5 and TRBJ1-1, with 8 positions matching TRBD1. The J segment lost 0 bases and the V segment lost 8 bases, leaving 8 bases of the junction unmatched. This CDR3 region has 15 residues. Germline values: CDR1 MNHEY, CDR2 SVGAGI. The CDR3 is CASGGPGQVNTEAFF. CDR3 DNA: TGTGCCAGCGGCGGCCCGGGACAGGTGAACACTGAAGCTTTCTTT.

This chain connects TRBV2 to TRBJ2-5, with 9 bases identical to TRBD2. Germline V CDR1 and CDR2: SNHLY, FYNNEI. CDR3 length: 15 residues. After removal of 2 bases from V and 5 bases from J, the junction contained 6 bases not matched to a gene. Here the CDR3 reads CASSERAGGWETQYF. The CDR3 DNA reads as TGTGCCAGCAGTGAACGAGCGGGGGGTTGGGAGACCCAGTACTTC.

The V gene is TRBV6-2 or TRBV6-3, the J gene TRBJ1-1; no reliable D call. Germline values: CDR1 MNHEY, CDR2 SVGEGT. V was trimmed by 5 bases and J by 1 base, leaving 11 bases between them. The CDR3 is made up of 14 amino acids. Here the CDR3 DNA reads TGTGCCAGCAGTCCCAATCGACAGAACACTGAAGCTTTCTTT. This encodes CASSPNRQNTEAFF.

Concerning this clone itself: An end of the junction differs from the germline gene, which may be a read error. The rearrangement uses TRBV11-2 and TRBJ2-7, with D possibly TRBD1 on 5 matching bases. The CDR3 is made up of 13 amino acids. Looked up from germline, CDR1 is SGHAT and CDR2 is FQNNGV. The CDR3 DNA reads as TGTGCCAGCAGCTTAGACAGGGAAGCTTCCTTGGACTTC. Amino acids: CASSLDREASLDF.

The sample holds one count of this clone. The rearrangement links TRBV6-4 to TRBJ1-2; tentatively, D is TRBD1 (6 bases). The CDR3 loop spans 14 amino acids. Trimming pared 0 bases from V and 5 bases from J, leaving 10 bases between. The germline V gene has CDR1 MRHNA and CDR2 SNTAGT. CDR3 protein: CASSDSGGLYGYTF. CDR3 sequence (DNA): TGTGCCAGCAGTGACTCGGGGGGGCTTTATGGCTACACCTTC.

This clone has a single count. The chain recombines TRBV11-3 with TRBJ2-1, with 9 bases fitting TRBD1. Germline V CDR1 and CDR2: SGHNT, YENEEA. V lost 3 bases to trimming and J lost 7 bases; unmatched junction nucleotides: 1. The CDR3 spans 13 residues. As DNA, the CDR3 is TGTGCCAGCAGCTTCGGACAGGGGAATGAGCAGTTCTTC. Translation: CASSFGQGNEQFF.

This rearrangement joins TRBV16 to TRBJ2-7; TRBD1 agrees at 7 bases. Losses at the gene ends were 2 bases for V and 3 bases for J; bases not matched to a gene: 7. CDR3 length: 15 residues. Looked up from germline, CDR1 is KGHSY and CDR2 is FQNENV. The CDR3 loop is CASSQQPGQDYEQYF. The CDR3 DNA sequence: TGTGCCAGCAGCCAACAACCAGGACAGGACTACGAGCAGTACTTC.

The V and J genes are TRBV9 and TRBJ1-3; D unclear. Germline V gives CDR1 SGDLS, CDR2 YYNGEE. The V and J ends lost 3 bases and 0 bases respectively, with 7 bases between them. The CDR3 loop spans 14 amino acids. DNA of the CDR3: TGTGCCAGCAGCGCCCTCTACTCTGGAAACACCATATATTTT. Translated: CASSALYSGNTIYF.

The chain recombines TRBV20-1 with TRBJ1-6, with D possibly being TRBD1 (5 bases). This CDR3 spans 18 amino acids. V lost 3 bases to trimming and J lost 0 bases, with 18 bases between them. Germline V gives CDR1 DFQATT, CDR2 SNEGSKA (reference sequence). The CDR3 protein is CSASRQPIYSSYNSPLHF. The CDR3 coding sequence is TGCAGTGCTAGTCGACAGCCAATCTATAGCTCCTATAATTCACCCCTCCACTTT.

On this clone itself: Other DNA sequences from this sample encode an identical CDR3 as well. DNA of the CDR3: TGCGCCAGCAGCTCTGGACAGGGAGGAGAGACCCAGTACTTC. It encodes CASSSGQGGETQYF. The chain carries TRBV5-1 and TRBJ2-5, with 8 bases aligning to TRBD1. CDR1 SGHRS and CDR2 YFSETQ come from the germline V gene. This CDR3 contains 14 residues. V dropped 3 bases and J dropped 4; count of bases not matched to a gene: 5.

The V gene is TRBV3-1 (or the pseudogene TRBV3-2), the J gene TRBJ1-5; D is possibly TRBD1 (6 bases). The CDR3 extends over 13 amino acids. Germline V gene data show CDR1 as LGHDT and CDR2 as YNNKEL (reference sequence). V was cut by 3 bases and J by 7 bases, with 10 bases left in between. The CDR3 region is CASSHVQGQPQHF. The DNA for the CDR3 is TGTGCCAGCAGCCACGTACAGGGACAGCCCCAGCATTTT.

This chain uses TRBV7-2 with TRBJ1-6, with 9 bases fitting TRBD1. CDR3 size: 15 residues. CDR1 and CDR2 from the germline V gene are SGHTA and FQGNSA. V shed 5 bases and J 9 bases; nucleotides not matched to a gene: 8. In nucleotides, the CDR3 is TGTGCCAGCAGCGAACAGGGGGCGTTGAGTTCACCCCTCCACTTT. Residues: CASSEQGALSSPLHF.

V usage is TRBV19 and J usage is TRBJ2-5; TRBD2 aligns across 12 bases. V was pared by 5 bases and J by 1 base, with 2 bases of the junction left unmatched. Germline lookup yields CDR1 LNHDA and CDR2 SQIVND (reference sequence). This CDR3 contains 15 residues. Here the CDR3 reads CASSLLAGGQETQYF. CDR3 nucleotides: TGTGCCAGTAGTCTACTAGCGGGGGGCCAAGAGACCCAGTACTTC.

The rearrangement joins TRBV19 to TRBJ1-2; no clear D. V gave up 3 bases and J gave up 5 bases, with 7 bases separating them. This CDR3 is 12 amino acids long. CDR1 is LNHDA, CDR2 SQIVND, per germline (reference sequence). CDR3 in DNA: TGTGCCAGTAGTATCTCAGGTTATGGCTACACCTTC. This gives the protein CASSISGYGYTF. Combining the CDR3 with reference TRBV19 and TRBJ1-2 gives the whole variable domain DGGITQSPKYLFRKEGQNVTLSCEQNLNHDAMYWYRQDPGQGLRLIYYSQIVNDFQKGDIAEGYSVSREKKESFPLTVTSAQKNPTAFYLCASSISGYGYTFGSGTRLTVV.

The rearrangement joins TRBV27 to TRBJ1-1, with D tentatively TRBD1 (5 bases). The CDR3 loop spans 15 amino acids. V lost 7 bases, J lost 1 base, and 16 bases lay in between. Looked up from germline, CDR1 is MNHEY and CDR2 is SMNVEV (reference sequence). The chain's CDR3 is CASTTTGTRNTEAFF. The CDR3 DNA follows: TGTGCCAGCACCACCACAGGAACCAGGAACACTGAAGCTTTCTTT.

This chain uses TRBV28 with TRBJ1-6; TRBD1 agrees at 12 bases. Looked up from germline, CDR1 is MDHEN and CDR2 is SYDVKM. This CDR3 region has 14 residues. Trimming cost V 6 bases and J 7 bases; bases outside gene matches: 1. The CDR3 DNA reads TGTGCCAGCAGGGGGACAGGGGGCAATTCACCCCTCCACTTT. Its translation: CASRGTGGNSPLHF.

The rearrangement joins TRBV2 to TRBJ1-2, with 11 bases that match TRBD1. The CDR3 contains 15 residues. Germline CDR1 is SNHLY and CDR2 is FYNNEI. The junction had 10 bases not matched to a gene; V was cut back by 8 bases and J by 5 bases. Here the CDR3 DNA reads TGTGCCAGCGAATGGGGGACAGGGGGTGGATATGGCTACACCTTC. This sequence encodes CASEWGTGGGYGYTF. The full variable domain, rest sourced from reference TRBV2 and TRBJ1-2, is EPEVTQTPSHQVTQMGQEVILRCVPISNHLYFYWYRQILGQKVEFLVSFYNNEISEKSEIFDDQFSVERPDGSNFTLKIRSTKLEDSAMYFCASEWGTGGGYGYTFGSGTRLTVV.

The chain combines TRBV3-1 (or the pseudogene TRBV3-2) with TRBJ2-3, with 7 bases lining up with TRBD1. Germline values: CDR1 LGHDT, CDR2 YNNKEL (reference sequence). V was clipped by 6 bases and J by 8 bases; unmatched bases: 2. This CDR3 region has 11 residues. Here the CDR3 reads CASSPGGTQYF. In nucleotides, the CDR3 is TGTGCCAGCAGTCCAGGGGGTACGCAGTATTTT.

The chain employs TRBV28 and TRBJ1-5; D is unresolved. This CDR3 comprises 12 residues. CDR1 and CDR2 (germline): MDHEN, SYDVKM. Trimming took 5 bases from V and 7 from J, leaving 9 bases between them. The DNA for the CDR3 is TGTGCCAGCAGTCCCTTTCCCCAGCCCCAGCATTTT. Translating gives CASSPFPQPQHF.

V gene TRBV7-8 combines with J gene TRBJ1-6; no definite D call. This CDR3 comprises 16 residues. V lost 1 base, J lost 0 bases, and 7 bases lay in between. The germline V gene encodes CDR1 SGHVS and CDR2 FQNEAQ. CDR3 region: CASSLGRSSYNSPLHF. Written as DNA, the CDR3 is TGTGCCAGCAGCTTAGGGAGGAGCTCCTATAATTCACCCCTCCACTTT. Complete variable domain (other parts from reference TRBV7-8 and TRBJ1-6): GAGVSQSPRYKVAKRGQDVALRCDPISGHVSLFWYQQALGQGPEFLTYFQNEAQLDKSGLPSDRFFAERPEGSVSTLKIQRTQQEDSAVYLCASSLGRSSYNSPLHFGNGTRLTVT.

The chain combines TRBV5-1 with TRBJ1-6, with D unresolved. Germline assignment: CDR1 SGHRS and CDR2 YFSETQ. The CDR3 sequence is 14 residues long. The V and J ends lost 4 bases and 10 bases respectively, with 15 bases between them. CDR3 residues: CASSPGEKSSPLHF. The DNA of the CDR3 is TGCGCCAGCAGCCCTGGGGAGAAGAGCTCACCCCTCCACTTT.

The V gene is TRBV5-1, the J gene TRBJ2-5; the match to TRBD2 covers 11 bases. Losses at the gene ends were 4 bases for V and 4 bases for J; bases not matched to a gene: 9. Germline CDR1 reads SGHRS; CDR2 reads YFSETQ. The CDR3 consists of 16 residues. The CDR3 spells CASSLIAGGPAETQYF. Here the CDR3 DNA reads TGCGCCAGCAGCCTTATAGCGGGAGGGCCGGCAGAGACCCAGTACTTC.

This chain joins TRBV5-1 and TRBJ2-2; D gene ambiguous. Germline V lookup: CDR1 SGHRS, CDR2 YFSETQ. The length of the CDR3 is 14 residues. V was clipped by 0 bases and J by 2 bases, with 5 bases between them. CDR3: CASSLVKNTGELFF. CDR3 coding DNA: TGCGCCAGCAGCTTGGTAAAAAACACCGGGGAGCTGTTTTTT.

The V gene is TRBV2, the J gene TRBJ1-4; D ambiguous. The CDR3 spans 11 residues. The germline gives CDR1 SNHLY, CDR2 FYNNEI. V was trimmed by 5 bases and J by 8 bases, leaving 6 bases between them. CDR3 region: CASSQQEKLFF. The CDR3 nucleotides read TGTGCCAGCAGTCAACAGGAAAAACTGTTTTTT.

The DNA for the CDR3 is TGTGCCAGCAGTCCAAGCGGGGATATTTACGGGGAGCTGTTTTTT. This encodes CASSPSGDIYGELFF. The chain links TRBV27 to TRBJ2-2; 7 bases agree with TRBD2. From germline, CDR1 is MNHEY and CDR2 SMNVEV (reference sequence). The CDR3 sequence is 15 residues long. The V gene end was trimmed by 5 bases and the J gene end by 7 bases; junction bases not matched to a gene: 10.